What follows describes a single T cell receptor (beta chain). What it binds is not known. The data stem from a study of OX40 agonist ivuxolimab in advanced cancers. Study in general: Every 2 weeks, patients got intravenous ivuxolimab at one of six dose levels (0.01-10 mg/kg). Enrollees could have had prior anti-PD-1, anti-PD-L1 or anti-CTLA-4 therapy, which about 40% had received.

Study-wide findings and caveats: Clonal expansion from baseline to week 6 occurred in both CD4+ and CD8+ T cells. Clonal expansion in partial responders at 0.1-3.0 mg/kg ranked among the lowest.

Some clones are missing from TCRdb's copy, which holds only in-frame ones; the method was immunoSEQ multiplex PCR. Counted here are tens of thousands of clones, 85% occurring once; the ten biggest clones make up 2.5% to 3%. Germline V gene lookup returns CDR1 SGHNT and CDR2 YENEEA. V lost 4 bases to trimming and J lost 4 bases, with 12 bases between them. The length of the CDR3 is 14 residues. This specimen was CD4+ or CD8+ T cells sorted from blood, taken in a trial of the OX40 agonist ivuxolimab. The chain is built from TRBV11-3 and TRBJ2-3, with unresolved D. The TCR originated in an adult with an advanced solid tumor such as melanoma, head and neck, liver or kidney cancer. As DNA, the CDR3 is TGTGCCAGCAGCTCACGAGGAGCCGCAGATACGCAGTATTTT. Translation: CASSSRGAADTQYF.